The text below deals with one T cell receptor (beta chain). Its antigen is still unknown. Generated by immunoSEQ multiplex PCR, the TCRdb table keeps only in-frame clones and is missing some. The data contain 95,000 to 150,000 clones, about nine tenths of them seen just once; the ten biggest clones take up 7% to 9%. This sample stems from a study of T cell responses to AZD1222 COVID-19 vaccine. Points from the study as a whole: Clonal diversity was possibly underestimated, and white British individuals and females predominated among donors. Only five or six individuals given AZD1222 were seropositive at baseline.

Sequences were derived from peripheral blood, sampled on day 0 of AZD1222 vaccination. The clonotype was recovered from an adult in good health.

The CDR3 DNA is TGTGCCAGCAGCCCCGGGGCTTCCTACGAGCAGTACTTC. Its translation is CASSPGASYEQYF. The V and J genes are TRBV3-1 (or the pseudogene TRBV3-2) and TRBJ2-7, with D possibly called TRBD1 or TRBD2 (5 bases each). This CDR3 has 13 amino acids. Trimming took off 4 bases at V and 1 base at J, with 8 bases between the two ends. The germline V gene has CDR1 LGHDT and CDR2 YNNKEL (reference sequence).